This T cell receptor (beta chain) is drawn from a study of blood T cell repertoires in COVID-19. At the level of the study: Samples came from the United States, Italy and Spain, spanning acute and convalescent COVID-19. Nucleic acid was either cDNA or gDNA, and it came from T cells, B-cell-depleted T cells, or PBMCs.

This clone came up many times. V trimming: 5 bases; J trimming: 8 bases; junction bases outside the gene matches: 6. This CDR3 region has 13 residues. Germline CDR1 is MNHEY and CDR2 is SMNVEV (reference sequence). Libraries were prepared by immunoSEQ multiplex PCR; TCRdb keeps only in-frame clonotypes and omits some of them. Of tens of thousands of clones detected, roughly four fifths appear once; the ten largest clones hold around 30%. The chain carries TRBV27 and TRBJ1-2; 9 positions match TRBD1. Source material: peripheral blood. This TCR was sampled from an elderly woman with active or convalescent COVID-19. As DNA, the CDR3 is TGTGCCAGCAGTCCCACAGGGGGCGGCGGCTACACCTTC. Amino acid sequence: CASSPTGGGGYTF.